This T cell receptor (beta chain) appears in the sequencing data of a study of glioma-infiltrating T cells after dendritic cell vaccination. Study observations and caveats: Higher TCR clonality did not directly relate to longer survival.

This CDR3 is 15 amino acids long. V shed 0 bases and J 5 bases; nucleotides not matched to a gene: 4. The V gene's germline CDR1 is SGHRS and CDR2 YFSETQ. TCRB CDR3 was amplified from 2 ug genomic DNA or less. The primer mix had 60 V beta and 13 J beta primers. Measured with immunoSEQ multiplex PCR; TCRdb has only the in-frame clones, and not every one. The profile shows 50,000 to 80,000 clones, 80% to 85% of them singletons. Concerning this clone itself: No antigen is known for it.

The rearrangement links TRBV5-1 to TRBJ2-3; 9 bases align to TRBD2. Sequencing was performed on blood, taken before dendritic cell vaccination. This TCR derives from a human donor with glioblastoma. The CDR3 protein is CASSLGGGAVDTQYF. CDR3 DNA sequence: TGCGCCAGCAGCTTGGGCGGGGGGGCCGTAGATACGCAGTATTTT.